This T cell receptor (beta chain) stems from a study of human T cells and chemical hapten exposure. TCRdb analysed the RACE reads with MiXCR anew, one entry per CDR3 protein. Of 110,000 or so distinct CDR3 sequences detected, roughly 10% appear once; the ten largest clones hold over 3%. The CDR3 consists of 16 residues. In germline, CDR1 is SQVTM, CDR2 ANQGSEA. J gave up 4 bases and V 0 bases, and 6 bases lay outside the gene matches. As to time point: patch test 2, 6 weeks after DPC sensitization. Treatment of the sample: therapeutic diphenylcyclopropenone sensitization with weekly scalp DPC. The study drew its donors from alopecia patients who were 18 to 70 years old and suitable for DPC.

The sequencing here drew on whole blood, taken in connection with sensitization to the hapten diphenylcyclopropenone (DPC). The origin of this receptor is a woman aged 40 to 50 with alopecia areata. Some clones in this sample may be carry-over from other donors' samples. This chain connects TRBV29-1 to TRBJ2-2, with 9 bases lining up with TRBD1. CDR3 coding DNA: TGCAGCGTTGAAGAGGGGACAGGGTGGCCCACCGGGGAGCTGTTTTTT. Its translation: CSVEEGTGWPTGELFF.